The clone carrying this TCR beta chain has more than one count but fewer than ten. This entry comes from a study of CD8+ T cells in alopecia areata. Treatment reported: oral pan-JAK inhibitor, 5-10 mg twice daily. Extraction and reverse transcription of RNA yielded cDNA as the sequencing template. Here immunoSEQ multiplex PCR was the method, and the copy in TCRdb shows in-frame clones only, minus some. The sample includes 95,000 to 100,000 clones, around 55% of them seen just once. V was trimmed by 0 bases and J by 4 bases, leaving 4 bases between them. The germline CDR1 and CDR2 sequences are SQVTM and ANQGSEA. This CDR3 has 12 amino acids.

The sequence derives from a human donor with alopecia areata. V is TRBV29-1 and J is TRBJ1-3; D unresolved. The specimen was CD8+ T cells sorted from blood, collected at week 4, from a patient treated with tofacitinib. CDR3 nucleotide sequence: TGCAGCGTTGAAGAACTGGGAAACACCATATATTTT. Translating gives CSVEELGNTIYF.